This T cell receptor beta chain derives from a study of early T cells in non-severe SARS-CoV-2 infection. Findings and limits, study-wide: In VDJdb matching, anti-spike CD8 responses were favored while private and CD4 specificities went missing.

TCRdb independently ran MiXCR on the 5' RACE reads; one entry per CDR3 protein. The table has about 39,000 distinct CDR3 sequences, almost 7.5% seen once; the top ten hold around 7.9%. The CDR3 is 13 amino acids. CDR1 is SEHNR, CDR2 FQNEAQ, per germline (reference sequence). Between the trimmed V and J ends, which lost 5 bases and 5 bases, there was a span of 12 bases. With respect to this clonotype: Its specificity is not known.

The TCR comes from an adult who was a healthcare worker with PCR-confirmed SARS-CoV-2 infection or an uninfected control (not recorded which). This chain uses TRBV7-9 with TRBJ1-2; D gene uncertain. The sequencing input was whole blood. DNA of the CDR3: TGTGCCAGCAGCCCGCCGGAACTATATGGCTACACCTTC. Its protein is CASSPPELYGYTF. The full variable domain, with the rest looked up from reference TRBV7-9 and TRBJ1-2, is DTGVSQNPRHKITKRGQNVTFRCDPISEHNRLYWYRQTLGQGPEFLTYFQNEAQLEKSRLLSDRFSAERPKGSFSTLEIQRTEQGDSAMYLCASSPPELYGYTFGSGTRLTVV.